A selection of T cell receptor beta chains follows, all from one sample in a study of blood T cell repertoires in COVID-19. Only in-frame clones appear in the TCRdb table, and some are missing; sequencing was by immunoSEQ multiplex PCR. The sample lists about 280,000 clones; about 85% were seen once. Sequencing was carried out using peripheral blood. These receptors originate from a human donor in a cohort sampled during active COVID-19. Each CDR3 is given with its conserved first and last residue. Fields, in order: V gene, CDR3 protein.

TRBV19	CASSIGGEKLFF
TRBV19	CASSETGIQFGYTF
TRBV11-2	CASSSILQGAYREAFF
TRBV7-8	CASSLAGGGTRAFF
TRBV19	CASSDVWGGRETQYF
TRBV14	CASSLMQGNTEAFF
TRBV2	CASSGQLRGNQPQHF
TRBV7-9	CASSSDLQGAYGYTF
TRBV6-5	CASSYSKAGGPNEQFF
TRBV5-1	CASSFTTGGANEQFF
TRBV6-5	CASSYSGQGVYEQYF
TRBV7-2	CASSLMSGRAGGELFF
TRBV5-4	CASSLAGFGNEQFF
TRBV19	CASKQGGHTDTQYF
TRBV19	CASKSYYRSTDTQYF
TRBV28	CASTTRSYEQYF